This T cell receptor (beta chain) derives from a study of shared clonotypes between healthy human individuals. Germline CDR1 and CDR2: GTSNPN and SVGIG (reference sequence). There are 15 residues in the CDR3. Participating donors were healthy, HIV-negative adults free of recent acute infections or vaccinations. All of the donors resided in Nashville, Tennessee, and each was a Caucasian adult. Details on this clone: A read error likely explains this, since a far larger clone differs by one base. Other DNA sequences in the same sample also yield this CDR3.

Each unsorted PBMC replicate got 300 ng genomic DNA, tens of thousands of genomes. Using immunoSEQ multiplex PCR, the repertoire was profiled, and TCRdb retains in-frame clones only, with some absent. In the table there are around 500,000 clones, 65% to 85% of which are singletons. This TCR was recovered from a woman aged 40 to 50 in good health. Some clones in this sample may be carry-over from other donors' samples. The chain couples TRBV30 to TRBJ2-2, with 7 positions matching TRBD1. Sequenced input: PBMCs. CDR3: CAWSMTTGRPGELFF. DNA for the CDR3: TGTGCCTGGAGTATGACGACAGGGCGTCCCGGGGAGCTGTTCTTT.